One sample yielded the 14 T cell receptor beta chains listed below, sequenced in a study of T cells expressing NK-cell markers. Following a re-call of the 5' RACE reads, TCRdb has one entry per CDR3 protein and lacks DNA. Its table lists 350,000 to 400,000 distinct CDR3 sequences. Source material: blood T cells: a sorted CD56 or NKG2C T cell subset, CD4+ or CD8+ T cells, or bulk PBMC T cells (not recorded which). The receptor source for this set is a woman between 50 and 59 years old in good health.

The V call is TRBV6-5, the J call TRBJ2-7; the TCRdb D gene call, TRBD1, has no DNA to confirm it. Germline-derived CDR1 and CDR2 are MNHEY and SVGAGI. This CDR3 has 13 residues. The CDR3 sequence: CASTRTLGYEQYF.

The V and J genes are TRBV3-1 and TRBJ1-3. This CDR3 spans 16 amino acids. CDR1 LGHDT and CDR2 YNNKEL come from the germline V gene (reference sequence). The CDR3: CASSAGGAYSGNTIYF.

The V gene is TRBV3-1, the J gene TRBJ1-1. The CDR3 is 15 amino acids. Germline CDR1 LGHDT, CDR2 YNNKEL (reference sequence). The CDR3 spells CASSQEGKGNTEAFF.

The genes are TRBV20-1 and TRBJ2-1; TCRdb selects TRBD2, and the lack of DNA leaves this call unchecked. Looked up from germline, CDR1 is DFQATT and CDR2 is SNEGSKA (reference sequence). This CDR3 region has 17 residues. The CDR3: CSARDSSGRYSYNEQFF.

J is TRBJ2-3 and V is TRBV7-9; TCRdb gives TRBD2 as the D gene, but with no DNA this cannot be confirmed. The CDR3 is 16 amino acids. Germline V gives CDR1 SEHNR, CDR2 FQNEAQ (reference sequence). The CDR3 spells CASSFSSGLSTDTQYF.

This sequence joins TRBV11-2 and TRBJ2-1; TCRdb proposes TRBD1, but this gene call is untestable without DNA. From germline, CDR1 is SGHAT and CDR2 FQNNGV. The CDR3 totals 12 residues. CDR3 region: CASSSWGNEQFF.

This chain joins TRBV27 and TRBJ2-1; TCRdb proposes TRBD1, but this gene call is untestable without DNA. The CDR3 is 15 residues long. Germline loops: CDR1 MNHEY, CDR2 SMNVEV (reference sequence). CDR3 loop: CASSSPGQAHNEQFF.

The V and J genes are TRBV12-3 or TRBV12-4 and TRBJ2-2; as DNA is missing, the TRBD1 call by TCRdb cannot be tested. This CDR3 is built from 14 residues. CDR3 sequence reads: CASSPPRDTGELFF.

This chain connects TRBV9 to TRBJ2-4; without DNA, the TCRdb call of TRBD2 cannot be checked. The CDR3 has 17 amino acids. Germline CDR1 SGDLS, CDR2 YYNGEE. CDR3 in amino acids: CASSVSLAGVAKNIQYF.

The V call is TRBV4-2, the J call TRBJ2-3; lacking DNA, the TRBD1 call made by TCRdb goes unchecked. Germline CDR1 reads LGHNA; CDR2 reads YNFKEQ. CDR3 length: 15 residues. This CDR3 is CASSQSPGAQDTQYF.

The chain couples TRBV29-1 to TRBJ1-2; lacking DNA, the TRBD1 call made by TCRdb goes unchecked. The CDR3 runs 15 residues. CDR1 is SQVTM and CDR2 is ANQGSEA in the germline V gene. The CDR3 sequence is CSVGGLAGADYGYTF.

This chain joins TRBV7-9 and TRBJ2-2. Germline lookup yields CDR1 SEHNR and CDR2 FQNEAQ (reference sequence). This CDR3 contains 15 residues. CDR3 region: CASSLRRLNTGELFF.

The CDR3 sequence: CASGATLAGGPRDTQYF. This chain uses TRBV12-5 with TRBJ2-3; TCRdb gives TRBD2 as the D gene, but with no DNA this cannot be confirmed. This CDR3 has 17 amino acids. CDR1 is LGHNT, CDR2 FRNRAP, per germline.

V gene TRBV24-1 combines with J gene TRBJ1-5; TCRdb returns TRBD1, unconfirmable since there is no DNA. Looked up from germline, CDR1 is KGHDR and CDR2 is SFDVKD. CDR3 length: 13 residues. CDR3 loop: CATQGPFNQPQHF.